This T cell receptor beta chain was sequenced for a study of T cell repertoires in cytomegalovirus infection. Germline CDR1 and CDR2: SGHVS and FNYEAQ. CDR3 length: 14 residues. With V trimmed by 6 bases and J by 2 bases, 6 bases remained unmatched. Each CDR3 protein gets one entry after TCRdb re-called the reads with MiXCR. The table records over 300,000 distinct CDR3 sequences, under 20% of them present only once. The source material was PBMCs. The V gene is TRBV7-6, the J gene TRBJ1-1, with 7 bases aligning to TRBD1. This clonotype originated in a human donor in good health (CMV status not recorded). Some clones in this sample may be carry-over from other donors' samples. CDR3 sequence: CASRAGQLNTEAFF. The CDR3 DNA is TGTGCCAGCAGGGCGGGACAGTTAAACACTGAAGCTTTCTTT.